The TCR beta chain described here comes from a study of blood T cell repertoires in COVID-19. The overall study: Spain, Italy and the United States supplied samples that represented acute and convalescent COVID-19. The analysed material was cDNA or gDNA that came from T cells, B-cell-depleted T cells, or PBMCs.

The CDR3 is 15 amino acids. Germline CDR1 is KGHSH and CDR2 is LQKENI. The trim removed 4 bases at V and 0 bases at J, leaving 1 base unmatched. In the authors' workflow: Estimates of nucleated cell counts were drawn from the amplification of reference gene primers. TCRdb's table, derived via immunoSEQ multiplex PCR, lists solely in-frame clones and lacks some. Clone size and the V and J calls come from that table; the DNA yielded D and trimming. Here the sample spans 29,000 or so clones, around four fifths being singletons. V is TRBV18 and J is TRBJ1-4, with 8 bases lining up with TRBD1. This receptor was obtained from a woman in her 70s with active or convalescent COVID-19. Sequences were obtained from peripheral blood. The CDR3: CASSQGQATNEKLFF. In DNA, the CDR3 is TGTGCCAGCTCACAGGGACAGGCAACTAATGAAAAACTGTTTTTT. Based on the CDR3 plus reference TRBV18 and TRBJ1-4, the full variable domain is NAGVMQNPRHLVRRRGQEARLRCSPMKGHSHVYWYRQLPEEGLKFMVYLQKENIIDESGMPKERFSAEFPKEGPSILRIQQVVRGDSAAYFCASSQGQATNEKLFFGSGTQLSVL.